This TCR beta chain is from a study of blood T cells in healthy people across ages. Study-level results: It was the long-lived donors that had more naive CD4+ cells and higher diversity than aged donors.

A second roughly 7 to 11 cycle PCR used barcoded and J-beta primers. A template-switch adaptor containing 12 random nucleotides labeled each cDNA molecule. One entry per CDR3 protein, called by TCRdb with MiXCR from the 5' RACE reads. The table lists about 770,000 distinct CDR3 sequences, 40% to 50% of them singletons. The CDR3 length is 17 residues. Germline CDR1 and CDR2: KGHDR and SFDVKD. V lost 1 base and J lost 1, with 15 bases in between. The sample providers were healthy Caucasian people from Russia, aged roughly 6 to 90. About 10 milliliters of peripheral blood were drawn from each donor into EDTA-treated tubes. Notes on this clonotype: Its antigen is unidentified.

The sequence came from a man in his sixties in good health. The sequencing input was blood. The chain employs TRBV24-1 and TRBJ2-5, with TRBD1 as a possible D gene (6 bases). The CDR3, as DNA: TGTGCCACCAGTGATTTAGGGACAAGGGGAATCCAAGAGACCCAGTACTTC. The encoded protein is CATSDLGTRGIQETQYF.